Included here is one TCR beta chain sequence, with context. What it binds is unknown. Unique molecular identifiers were incorporated into the prepared TCRbeta library. One entry per CDR3 protein results from TCRdb running MiXCR on the PCR reads. Of 280,000 or so distinct CDR3 sequences listed, 11% are singletons. This sample was included in a study of T-cell reconstitution after alpha-beta-depleted transplantation in children. Study-level findings and limits: Newly made T cells mostly supplied T-cell counts and diversity one year after transplant. For some patients, TCRbeta diversity was high at day 60 because of recipient T cells and thymic progenitors that survived.

V was shortened by 6 bases and J by 3 bases, with 28 bases between the two germline ends. Germline CDR1 is MDHEN and CDR2 is SYDVKM. CDR3 length equals 19 residues. The TCR was taken from a male patient between 2 and 15 years old who had a stem cell transplant for chronic granulomatous disease, so the T cells may come from the graft donor. Sequenced material: peripheral blood, taken 180 days after TCRalphabeta/CD19-depleted stem cell transplant. The chain couples TRBV28 to TRBJ2-3; D ambiguous. The CDR3 DNA follows: TGTGCCAGCAGGAGACGCATATACCGGGCCAGACGACATACAGATACGCAGTATTTT. Translation gives CASRRRIYRARRHTDTQYF. Based on the CDR3 plus reference TRBV28 and TRBJ2-3, the full variable domain is DVKVTQSSRYLVKRTGEKVFLECVQDMDHENMFWYRQDPGLGLRLIYFSYDVKMKEKGDIPEGYSVSREKKERFSLILESASTNQTSMYLCASRRRIYRARRHTDTQYFGPGTRLTVL.